This T cell receptor beta chain was found in a study of cytomegalovirus exposure and HLA in healthy donors. CDR1 and CDR2 (germline): SEHNR, FQNEAQ (reference sequence). V was clipped by 0 bases and J by 0 bases, with 14 bases between them. The CDR3 totals 18 residues. With respect to this clone: As yet, its antigen is unknown.

The PCR ran on 60 Vbeta and 13 Jbeta primers. The method was immunoSEQ multiplex PCR; TCRdb's version includes in-frame clones alone and lacks a portion of them. The table lists more than 200,000 clones, over 65% of them singletons. Findings and caveats of the study: A later analysis linked a missense variant in DCLRE1C to the trimming of TCR beta V and J genes.

The rearrangement joins TRBV7-9 to TRBJ1-4, with D perhaps matching TRBD1 (5 bases). Sequencing was performed on PBMCs. The sequence came from a human donor in good health. The DNA of the CDR3 is TGTGCCAGCAGCTTAGCGCCAGGGAGGGAGGCAACTAATGAAAAACTGTTTTTT. Protein product: CASSLAPGREATNEKLFF.